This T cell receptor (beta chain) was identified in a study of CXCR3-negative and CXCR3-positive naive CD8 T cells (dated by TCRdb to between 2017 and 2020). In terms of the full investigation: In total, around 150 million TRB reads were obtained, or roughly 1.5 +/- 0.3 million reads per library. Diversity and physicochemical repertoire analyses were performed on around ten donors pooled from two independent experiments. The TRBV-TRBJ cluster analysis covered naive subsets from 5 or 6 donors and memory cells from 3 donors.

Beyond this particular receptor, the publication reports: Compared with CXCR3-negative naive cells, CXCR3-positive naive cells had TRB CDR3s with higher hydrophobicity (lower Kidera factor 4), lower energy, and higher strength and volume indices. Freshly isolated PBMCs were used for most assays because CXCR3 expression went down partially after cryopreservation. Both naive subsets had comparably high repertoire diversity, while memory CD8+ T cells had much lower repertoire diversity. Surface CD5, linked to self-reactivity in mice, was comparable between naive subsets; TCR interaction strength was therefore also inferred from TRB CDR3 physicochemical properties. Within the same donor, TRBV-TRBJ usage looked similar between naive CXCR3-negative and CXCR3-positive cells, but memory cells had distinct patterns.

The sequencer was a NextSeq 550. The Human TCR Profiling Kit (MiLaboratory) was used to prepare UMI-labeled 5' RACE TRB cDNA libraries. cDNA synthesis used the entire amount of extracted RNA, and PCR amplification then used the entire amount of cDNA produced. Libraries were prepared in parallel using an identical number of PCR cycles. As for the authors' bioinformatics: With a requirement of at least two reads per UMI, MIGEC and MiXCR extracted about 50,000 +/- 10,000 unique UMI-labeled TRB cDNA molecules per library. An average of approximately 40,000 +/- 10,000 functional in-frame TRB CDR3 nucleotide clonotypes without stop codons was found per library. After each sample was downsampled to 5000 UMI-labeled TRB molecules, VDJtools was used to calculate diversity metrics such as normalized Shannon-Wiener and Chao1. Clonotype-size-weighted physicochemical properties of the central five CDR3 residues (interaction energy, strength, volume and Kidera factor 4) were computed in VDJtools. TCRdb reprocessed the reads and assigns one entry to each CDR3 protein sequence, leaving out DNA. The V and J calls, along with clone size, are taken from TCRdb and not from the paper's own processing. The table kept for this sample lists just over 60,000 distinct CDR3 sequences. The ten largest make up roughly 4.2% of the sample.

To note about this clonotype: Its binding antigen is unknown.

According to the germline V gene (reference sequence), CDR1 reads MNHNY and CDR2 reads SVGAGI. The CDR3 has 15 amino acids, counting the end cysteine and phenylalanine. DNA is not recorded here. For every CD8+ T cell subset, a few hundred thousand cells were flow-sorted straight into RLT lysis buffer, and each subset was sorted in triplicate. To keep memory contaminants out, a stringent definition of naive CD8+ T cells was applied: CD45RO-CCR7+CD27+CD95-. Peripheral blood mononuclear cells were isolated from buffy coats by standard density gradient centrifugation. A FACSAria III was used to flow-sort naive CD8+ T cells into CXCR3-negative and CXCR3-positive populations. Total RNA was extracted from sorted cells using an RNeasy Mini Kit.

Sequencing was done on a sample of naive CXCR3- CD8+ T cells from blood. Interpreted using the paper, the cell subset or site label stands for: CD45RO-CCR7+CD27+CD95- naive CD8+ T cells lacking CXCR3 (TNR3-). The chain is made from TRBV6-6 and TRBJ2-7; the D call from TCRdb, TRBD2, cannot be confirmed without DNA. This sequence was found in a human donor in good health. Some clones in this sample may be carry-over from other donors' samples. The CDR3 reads CASSSNGRVGYEQYF.